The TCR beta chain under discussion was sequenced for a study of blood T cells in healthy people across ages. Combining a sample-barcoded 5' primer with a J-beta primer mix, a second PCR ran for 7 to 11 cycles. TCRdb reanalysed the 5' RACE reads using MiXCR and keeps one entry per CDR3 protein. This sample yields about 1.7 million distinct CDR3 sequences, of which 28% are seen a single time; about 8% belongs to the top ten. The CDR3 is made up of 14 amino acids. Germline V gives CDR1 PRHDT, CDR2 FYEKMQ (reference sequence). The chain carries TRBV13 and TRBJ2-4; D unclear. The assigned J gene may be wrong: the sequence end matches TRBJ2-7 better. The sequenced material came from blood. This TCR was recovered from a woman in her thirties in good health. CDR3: CASSSSRVLYEQYF. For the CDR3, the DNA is TGTGCCAGCAGCTCCAGCCGGGTCCTCTACGAGCAGTACTTC.